These 26 T cell receptor beta chains were sequenced from one sample in a study of blood T cell repertoires in COVID-19. Clones were sequenced by immunoSEQ multiplex PCR, and TCRdb holds only the in-frame ones, with some missing. The table records 310,000 or so clones, about nine tenths of them present only once. The sequenced sample consisted of peripheral blood. These receptors all stem from a woman aged 50 to 65 who had recovered from COVID-19.

The rearrangement uses TRBV7-9 and TRBJ1-2; no firm D call. CDR1 and CDR2 from the germline V gene are SEHNR and FQNEAQ (reference sequence). V lost 3 bases, J lost 8 bases, and 13 bases lay in between. The CDR3 spans 13 residues. CDR3 sequence (DNA): TGTGCCAGCAGCTTTCTAGCTTCGGGGGGCTACACCTTC. Translating it yields CASSFLASGGYTF.

The chain combines TRBV5-4 with TRBJ1-1; maybe TRBD1 (6 bases). CDR1 and CDR2 from the germline V gene are SGHNT and YYREEE (reference sequence). The CDR3 has 14 amino acids. Trimming removed 4 bases from V and 7 bases from J, with 17 bases in between. CDR3 amino acids: CASSQELRGVEAFF. Here the CDR3 DNA reads TGTGCCAGCAGCCAAGAGCTCAGGGGAGTTGAAGCTTTCTTT.

This clone was found once. The V call is TRBV7-9, the J call TRBJ1-1; maybe TRBD1 (5 bases). The germline CDR1 and CDR2 sequences are SEHNR and FQNEAQ (reference sequence). The CDR3 spans 11 residues. Between the trimmed V and J ends, which lost 8 bases and 4 bases, there was a span of 8 bases. The CDR3 nucleotides are TGTGCCAGCGGGGGGAGCACTGAAGCTTTCTTT. It translates to CASGGSTEAFF.

This clone was detected many times. The chain uses TRBV18 and TRBJ2-1; the D gene is possibly TRBD1 (5 bases). Germline-derived CDR1 and CDR2 are KGHSH and LQKENI. The CDR3 spans 13 residues. Trimming took off 3 bases at V and 7 bases at J, with 10 bases between the two ends. The DNA of the CDR3 is TGTGCCAGCTCACCGGGGCTGGAGAATGAGCAGTTCTTC. This gives the protein CASSPGLENEQFF.

The J gene is TRBJ1-2, the V gene TRBV4-3; D remains ambiguous. The V gene's germline CDR1 is LGHNA and CDR2 YSLEER. Trimming left V 1 base short and J 4 bases short, with 13 bases between. The CDR3 extends over 15 amino acids. The CDR3 is CASSQVSYPSYGYTF. The CDR3 DNA follows: TGCGCCAGCAGCCAAGTATCGTACCCCAGCTATGGCTACACCTTC.

The chain recombines TRBV5-1 with TRBJ2-3, with TRBD2 identical over 12 bases. This CDR3 region has 16 residues. Germline V gene sequence: CDR1 SGHRS, CDR2 YFSETQ. V gave up 5 bases and J gave up 3 bases; unmatched junction bases: 7. This CDR3 is CASRPGLAGGTDTQYF. CDR3 in DNA: TGCGCCAGCAGACCCGGTCTAGCGGGAGGGACAGATACGCAGTATTTT. Filled out from reference TRBV5-1 and TRBJ2-3, the complete variable domain reads KAGVTQTPRYLIKTRGQQVTLSCSPISGHRSVSWYQQTPGQGLQFLFEYFSETQRNKGNFPGRFSGRQFSNSRSEMNVSTLELGDSALYLCASRPGLAGGTDTQYFGPGTRLTVL.

The chain uses TRBV6-2 or TRBV6-3 and TRBJ1-1, with 9 bases lining up with TRBD1. The ends lost 5 bases at V and 5 bases at J; junction bases unmatched: 9. The germline CDR1 and CDR2 sequences are MNHEY and SVGEGT. The CDR3 spans 15 residues. The CDR3 is CASSNGQGSGTEAFF. In DNA, the CDR3 is TGTGCCAGCAGTAACGGACAGGGGTCGGGAACTGAAGCTTTCTTT.

The CDR3 sequence is CASSAGVGGVYEQYF. The CDR3 DNA reads TGTGCCAGCAGCGCAGGTGTGGGCGGGGTGTACGAGCAGTACTTC. The chain links TRBV7-2 to TRBJ2-7; a possible D gene is TRBD2 (6 bases). This CDR3 has 15 residues. Germline assignment: CDR1 SGHTA and CDR2 FQGNSA. The V end was cut by 5 bases, the J end by 4 bases, with 18 bases between. Variable domain in full (rest from reference TRBV7-2 and TRBJ2-7): GAGVSQSPSNKVTEKGKDVELRCDPISGHTALYWYRQSLGQGLEFLIYFQGNSAPDKSGLPSDRFSAERTGGSVSTLTIQRTQQEDSAVYLCASSAGVGGVYEQYFGPGTRLTVT.

The V call is TRBV7-9, the J call TRBJ1-1; possibly TRBD1 for D (5 bases). Deletions cut 1 base from V and 4 bases from J, with 10 bases between. CDR3 length equals 14 residues. The germline gives CDR1 SEHNR, CDR2 FQNEAQ (reference sequence). The CDR3 DNA is TGTGCCAGCAGCTTAGGCGGGGGGTTCACTGAAGCTTTCTTT. Its protein is CASSLGGGFTEAFF.

The chain employs TRBV5-4 and TRBJ1-1; no reliable D call. Trimming took 0 bases from V and 1 from J, leaving 4 bases between them. CDR1 SGHNT and CDR2 YYREEE come from the germline V gene (reference sequence). The CDR3 runs 13 residues. As DNA, the CDR3 is TGTGCCAGCAGCTTGGTGGCGAACACTGAAGCTTTCTTT. It translates to CASSLVANTEAFF.

The chain carries TRBV7-2 and TRBJ2-2, with D perhaps matching TRBD2 (5 bases). The CDR3 runs 17 residues. Per germline, CDR1 SGHTA and CDR2 FQGNSA. The V gene lost 2 bases and the J gene lost 2 bases, with 15 bases spanning the gap. CDR3 DNA: TGTGCCAGCAGCTTAAACTTATGGACTCATAACACCGGGGAGCTGTTTTTT. Its translation: CASSLNLWTHNTGELFF.

The genes are TRBV3-1 (or the pseudogene TRBV3-2) and TRBJ1-3; 7 nucleotides line up with TRBD1. From germline, CDR1 is LGHDT and CDR2 YNNKEL (reference sequence). J was trimmed by 0 bases and V by 6 bases; bases with no gene match: 11. The CDR3 length is 17 residues. CDR3 region: CASSPLTGDDSGNTIYF. DNA of the CDR3: TGTGCCAGCAGTCCTCTCACAGGGGATGACTCTGGAAACACCATATATTTT.

This chain links TRBV12-2 with TRBJ1-1; the table's D gene call, TRBD1, was not cross checked with the DNA. TRBV12-2 is classified as a pseudogene. This CDR3 spans 16 amino acids. CDR3: CASRLDRPVENTEAFF. The CDR3 region has the DNA TGTGCAAGTCGTTTGGACAGGCCGGTGGAAAACACTGAAGCTTTCTTT.

The chain recombines TRBV19 with TRBJ1-1; TRBD1 matches 7 bases. Germline lookup yields CDR1 LNHDA and CDR2 SQIVND (reference sequence). This CDR3 has 16 residues. V lost 8 bases and J lost 4; bases outside the gene matches: 16. DNA for the CDR3: TGTGCCAGTCAGGGACAGCCACCACCCAGGGGCACTGAAGCTTTCTTT. The encoded protein is CASQGQPPPRGTEAFF.

CDR3 in DNA: TGTGCCAGGGGACAGGCCGGCTATGGCTACACCTTC. It yields the protein CARGQAGYGYTF. The rearrangement links TRBV6-4 to TRBJ1-2; 8 bases line up with TRBD1. V lost 9 bases and J lost 4; bases outside the gene matches: 4. The germline V gene has CDR1 MRHNA and CDR2 SNTAGT. The CDR3 loop spans 12 amino acids.

This chain links TRBV19 with TRBJ1-2; D not resolved. This CDR3 is 12 amino acids long. The V gene lost 5 bases and the J gene lost 8 bases, with 12 bases spanning the gap. Germline V gene sequence: CDR1 LNHDA, CDR2 SQIVND (reference sequence). The CDR3 sequence is CASSGHRYGYTF. CDR3 nucleotides: TGTGCCAGTAGTGGGCATCGCTACGGCTACACCTTC.

The V call is TRBV5-8, the J call TRBJ2-7; TRBD1 aligns across 8 bases. V lost 7 bases and J lost 6; bases outside the gene matches: 9. The CDR3 runs 13 residues. From germline, CDR1 is SGHTS and CDR2 YDEGEE. This chain's CDR3 is CASARTGPFEQYF. CDR3 sequence (DNA): TGTGCCAGCGCCCGGACAGGGCCCTTCGAGCAGTACTTC.

This sequence joins TRBV2 and TRBJ2-3, with TRBD2 matching 10 bases. V shed 4 bases, J shed 4 bases, and the junction held 14 bases outside the gene matches. Germline V gene lookup returns CDR1 SNHLY and CDR2 FYNNEI. This CDR3 is 18 amino acids long. Here the CDR3 reads CASSVNERGGGASDTQYF. The CDR3 DNA reads TGTGCCAGCAGTGTAAACGAGCGGGGGGGCGGGGCGTCAGATACGCAGTATTTT. Drawing the rest from reference TRBV2 and TRBJ2-3, the complete variable domain is EPEVTQTPSHQVTQMGQEVILRCVPISNHLYFYWYRQILGQKVEFLVSFYNNEISEKSEIFDDQFSVERPDGSNFTLKIRSTKLEDSAMYFCASSVNERGGGASDTQYFGPGTRLTVL.

This clone was observed a single time. V gene TRBV7-8 combines with J gene TRBJ1-4; 7 bases fit TRBD1. Trimming removed 0 bases from V and 11 bases from J; junction bases left unmatched: 9. CDR3 length: 15 residues. Germline V gene sequence: CDR1 SGHVS, CDR2 FQNEAQ. CDR3 region: CASSLATGMSGKLFF. The DNA for the CDR3 is TGTGCCAGCAGCTTAGCGACAGGGATGTCGGGGAAACTGTTTTTT.

This chain uses TRBV4-3 with TRBJ2-7; D uncertain. CDR3 length equals 16 residues. Germline values: CDR1 LGHNA, CDR2 YSLEER. V was trimmed by 0 bases and J by 3 bases, leaving 15 bases between them. The CDR3: CASSQESGHPGYEQYF. CDR3 nucleotide sequence: TGCGCCAGCAGCCAAGAGAGTGGTCACCCTGGCTACGAGCAGTACTTC.

The chain has TRBV14 and TRBJ1-3; D gene ambiguous. The V end lost 4 bases, the J end lost 0 bases, and 7 bases lay between the germline ends. The CDR3 is 14 residues long. The germline V gene has CDR1 SGHDN and CDR2 FVKESK. In DNA form, the CDR3 reads TGTGCCAGCAGCCGAGATATCTCTGGAAACACCATATATTTT. This encodes CASSRDISGNTIYF. Drawing the rest from reference TRBV14 and TRBJ1-3, the complete variable domain is EAGVTQFPSHSVIEKGQTVTLRCDPISGHDNLYWYRRVMGKEIKFLLHFVKESKQDESGMPNNRFLAERTGGTYSTLKVQPAELEDSGVYFCASSRDISGNTIYFGEGSWLTVV.

The chain is built from TRBV2 and TRBJ2-7, with TRBD1 matching over 8 bases. The CDR3 sequence is 13 residues long. The V and J ends lost 6 bases and 1 base, in that order; junction bases with no gene match: 2. CDR1 is SNHLY, CDR2 FYNNEI, per germline. The CDR3 region is CASRDRASYEQYF. For the CDR3, the DNA is TGTGCCAGCAGGGACAGGGCGTCCTACGAGCAGTACTTC.

In this sample, this clone turned up once. The V call is TRBV25-1, the J call TRBJ2-1, with D perhaps matching TRBD2 (6 bases). Germline V gene data show CDR1 as MGHDK and CDR2 as SYGVNS. This CDR3 is built from 14 residues. Trimming pared 1 base from V and 10 bases from J, leaving 14 bases between. The CDR3 protein is CASSESTRLAEQFF. The CDR3, as DNA: TGTGCCAGCAGTGAATCGACACGCCTAGCGGAGCAGTTCTTC.

The rearrangement uses TRBV24-1 and TRBJ2-3; possibly TRBD2 for D (6 bases). Germline V CDR1 and CDR2: KGHDR, SFDVKD. The CDR3 is 16 residues long. Trimming shortened V by 4 bases and J by 0 bases, and 13 bases separated the two germline ends. The CDR3 bases are TGTGCCACCAGTGACCCCGGGGGAGCCAGCACAGATACGCAGTATTTT. Protein sequence: CATSDPGGASTDTQYF.

The chain recombines TRBV11-2 with TRBJ2-3; 9 bases are a match to TRBD1. This CDR3 contains 15 residues. CDR1 SGHAT and CDR2 FQNNGV come from the germline V gene. V lost 3 bases and J lost 4; bases outside the gene matches: 5. The CDR3 protein is CASSFETGGSDTQYF. The CDR3 nucleotides are TGTGCCAGCAGCTTCGAGACAGGGGGTTCAGATACGCAGTATTTT. The full variable domain, in which reference TRBV11-2 and TRBJ2-3 provide the parts outside the CDR3, is EAGVAQSPRYKIIEKRQSVAFWCNPISGHATLYWYQQILGQGPKLLIQFQNNGVVDDSQLPKDRFSAERLKGVDSTLKIQPAKLEDSAVYLCASSFETGGSDTQYFGPGTRLTVL.

This rearrangement joins TRBV5-1 to TRBJ2-7; 8 bases align to TRBD1. CDR1 and CDR2 (germline): SGHRS, YFSETQ. This CDR3 is 13 amino acids long. V shed 4 bases, J shed 3 bases, and the junction held 3 bases outside the gene matches. CDR3 in amino acids: CASSVTGVYEQYF. CDR3 DNA sequence: TGCGCCAGCAGCGTGACAGGGGTCTACGAGCAGTACTTC.